A single sample gave rise to the 16 T cell receptor beta chains below, sequenced in a study of T cell responses to AZD1222 COVID-19 vaccine. The method was immunoSEQ multiplex PCR; TCRdb's version includes in-frame clones alone and lacks a portion of them. This table has roughly 70,000 clones, 82% appearing once. The sequenced sample was peripheral blood, obtained on day 0 of AZD1222 vaccination. The receptor source for this set is an adult in good health.

The chain links TRBV2 to TRBJ2-4, with a weak D call TRBD1 (7 bases). The V end was cut by 7 bases, the J end by 6 bases, with 10 bases between. This CDR3 is 12 amino acids long. The germline V gene encodes CDR1 SNHLY and CDR2 FYNNEI. The chain's CDR3 is CASNQGGNIQYF. The CDR3 DNA reads TGTGCCAGCAATCAGGGGGGAAACATTCAGTACTTC.

This rearrangement joins TRBV4-2 to TRBJ2-1; 10 bases align to TRBD2. This CDR3 contains 16 residues. Germline assignment: CDR1 LGHNA and CDR2 YNFKEQ. The V gene end was trimmed by 4 bases and the J gene end by 3 bases; junction bases not matched to a gene: 6. DNA of the CDR3: TGTGCCAGCAGCCCCGGGACTAGCGACCTCTACAATGAGCAGTTCTTC. Translated, it gives CASSPGTSDLYNEQFF.

The rearrangement joins TRBV6-6 to TRBJ2-7; D uncertain. The V gene lost 2 bases and the J gene lost 1 base, with 6 bases spanning the gap. CDR1 MNHNY and CDR2 SVGAGI come from the germline V gene (reference sequence). This CDR3 comprises 13 residues. CDR3 residues: CASSYHLSYEQYF. CDR3 DNA sequence: TGTGCCAGCAGTTACCATCTTTCCTACGAGCAGTACTTC.

The chain recombines TRBV6-5 with TRBJ2-1; D not resolved. This CDR3 comprises 11 residues. Trimming pared 4 bases from V and 6 bases from J, leaving 4 bases between. Germline lookup yields CDR1 MNHEY and CDR2 SVGAGI. The CDR3 loop reads CASSFINEQFF. DNA for the CDR3: TGTGCCAGCAGTTTCATCAATGAGCAGTTCTTC.

V is TRBV6-2 or TRBV6-3 and J is TRBJ2-7; the D gene is possibly TRBD1 (5 bases). Trimming cost V 0 bases and J 7 bases, with 16 bases left between them. Germline V lookup: CDR1 MNHEY, CDR2 SVGEGT. The CDR3 length is 15 residues. This chain's CDR3 is CASSYSGGQGGEQYF. For the CDR3, the DNA is TGTGCCAGCAGTTACTCGGGCGGCCAGGGTGGGGAGCAGTACTTC.

J is TRBJ2-3 and V is TRBV9; TRBD2 matches at 7 bases. Germline-derived CDR1 and CDR2 are SGDLS and YYNGEE. Trimming removed 0 bases from V and 0 bases from J; junction bases left unmatched: 4. The CDR3 is 16 amino acids. CDR3 in amino acids: CASSVESRGSTDTQYF. CDR3 DNA: TGTGCCAGCAGCGTAGAGTCGCGGGGGAGCACAGATACGCAGTATTTT.

The chain is built from TRBV7-2 and TRBJ2-7, with 9 nucleotides matching TRBD1. CDR1 and CDR2 from the germline V gene are SGHTA and FQGNSA. The CDR3 has 18 residues. The J segment lost 4 bases and the V segment lost 1 base, leaving 14 bases of the junction unmatched. CDR3 sequence reads: CASSLGGTGLTTLYEQYF. In DNA, the CDR3 is TGTGCCAGCAGCTTAGGGGGGACAGGGCTGACTACACTTTACGAGCAGTACTTC.

The rearrangement links TRBV3-1 (or the pseudogene TRBV3-2) to TRBJ1-2, with D perhaps matching TRBD1 (6 bases). CDR3 length: 15 residues. V was cut by 6 bases and J by 5 bases, with 19 bases left in between. The germline CDR1 and CDR2 sequences are LGHDT and YNNKEL (reference sequence). The CDR3 loop is CASRFTGRPEYGYTF. The CDR3 region has the DNA TGTGCCAGCAGATTTACAGGGCGTCCGGAGTATGGCTACACCTTC.

The chain links TRBV3-1 (or the pseudogene TRBV3-2) to TRBJ2-1; D gene unclear. This CDR3 region has 13 residues. Trimming stripped 8 bases from V and 0 bases from J, with 8 bases between. Germline assignment: CDR1 LGHDT and CDR2 YNNKEL (reference sequence). The CDR3 spells CASGSNSYNEQFF. CDR3 nucleotide sequence: TGTGCCAGCGGCTCTAACTCCTACAATGAGCAGTTCTTC.

V and J are TRBV6-4 and TRBJ2-3, with TRBD2 matching 13 bases. V shed 5 bases and J 5 bases; nucleotides not matched to a gene: 4. This CDR3 spans 15 amino acids. Looked up from germline, CDR1 is MRHNA and CDR2 is SNTAGT. The CDR3 loop reads CASSQLAGGKDTQYF. As DNA, the CDR3 is TGTGCCAGCAGTCAACTAGCGGGGGGGAAAGATACGCAGTATTTT.

The chain is built from TRBV5-1 and TRBJ2-7, with D maybe TRBD1 (5 bases). Germline loops: CDR1 SGHRS, CDR2 YFSETQ. The CDR3 is 14 amino acids. Trimming removed 0 bases from V and 1 base from J, with 8 bases in between. CDR3 sequence reads: CASSLVQGSYEQYF. CDR3 in DNA: TGCGCCAGCAGCTTGGTCCAGGGATCCTACGAGCAGTACTTC.

The gene calls are TRBV6-2 or TRBV6-3 and TRBJ1-1; 8 bases are a match to TRBD1. The J segment lost 0 bases and the V segment lost 3 bases, leaving 6 bases of the junction unmatched. Germline CDR1 MNHEY, CDR2 SVGEGT. CDR3 length: 16 residues. CDR3 residues: CASSYSAGGLNTEAFF. The CDR3 DNA sequence: TGTGCCAGCAGTTATTCGGCAGGGGGCCTGAACACTGAAGCTTTCTTT.

V gene TRBV21-1 combines with J gene TRBJ1-5; the D call TRBD1 from the table was never checked on the DNA. TRBV21-1 is marked as a pseudogene. The CDR3 extends over 15 amino acids. CDR3 protein: CASRGDRDSNQPQHF. The CDR3, as DNA: TGTGCCAGCAGGGGAGACAGGGATAGCAATCAGCCCCAGCATTTT.

The V call is TRBV5-6, the J call TRBJ2-7; no clear D gene. This CDR3 comprises 16 residues. Germline V gives CDR1 SGHDT, CDR2 YYEEEE. Between the trimmed V and J ends, which lost 4 bases and 4 bases, there was a span of 21 bases. The CDR3 region is CASSTNRAYQPYEQYF. The CDR3 DNA is TGTGCCAGCAGCACAAACCGGGCCTATCAACCGTACGAGCAGTACTTC.

In DNA form, the CDR3 reads TGTGCCAGCAGCTTAGGGCAGGGGAGCGAGCAGTACTTC. This sequence encodes CASSLGQGSEQYF. The chain joins TRBV11-2 to TRBJ2-7, with D possibly TRBD1 on 6 matching bases. V was trimmed by 1 base and J by 6 bases, leaving 10 bases between them. The CDR3 loop spans 13 amino acids. Germline CDR1 and CDR2: SGHAT and FQNNGV.

The chain recombines TRBV12-3 or TRBV12-4 with TRBJ2-7; D is unresolved. Between the trimmed V and J ends, which lost 6 bases and 0 bases, there was a span of 9 bases. This CDR3 region has 13 residues. The CDR3 reads CASRGRLSYEQYF. CDR3 DNA sequence: TGTGCCAGCAGAGGTCGGCTCTCCTACGAGCAGTACTTC.